These 31 T cell receptor beta chains came from one sample sequenced in a study of chronic HIV infection and antiretroviral therapy. Using its own MiXCR run on the 5' RACE reads, TCRdb lists one record per CDR3 protein. There are tens of thousands of distinct CDR3 sequences in the sample; 7% to 10% occur only once, and around 2.9% lies in the top ten. The sample was peripheral blood. These receptor sequences come from an adult who had HIV and had not received antiretroviral therapy, or was an uninfected healthy control (not recorded which).

This clonotype has more than one count but fewer than ten. This chain uses TRBV28 with TRBJ1-1; D is unclear. Per germline, CDR1 MDHEN and CDR2 SYDVKM. CDR3 length: 12 residues. Trimming shortened V by 3 bases and J by 3 bases, and 5 bases separated the two germline ends. Here the CDR3 reads CASSLIDTEAFF. In DNA form, the CDR3 reads TGTGCCAGCAGTTTGATAGACACTGAAGCTTTCTTT.

This clonotype has at least ten counts. This chain connects TRBV4-3 to TRBJ1-2, with 9 bases matching TRBD1. Trimming took 3 bases from V and 6 from J; bases not matched to a gene: 5. Germline assignment: CDR1 LGHNA and CDR2 YSLEER. This CDR3 spans 14 amino acids. CDR3 DNA sequence: TGCGCCAGCAGCCAGGGACAGGGTACTCATGGCTACACCTTC. Its protein is CASSQGQGTHGYTF.

In this sample, this clonotype turned up many times. J is TRBJ2-7 and V is TRBV4-2; D ambiguous. This CDR3 has 14 residues. Deletions cut 1 base from V and 1 base from J, with 8 bases between. Germline lookup yields CDR1 LGHNA and CDR2 YNFKEQ. The DNA for the CDR3 is TGTGCCAGCAGCCAAGCCCAGAAGTCCTACGAGCAGTACTTC. Translating it yields CASSQAQKSYEQYF.

This clonotype was seen many times. The chain has TRBV28 and TRBJ1-2; D not resolved. The CDR3 consists of 14 residues. Per the germline V gene, CDR1 is MDHEN and CDR2 is SYDVKM. Trimming took off 5 bases at V and 6 bases at J, with 16 bases between the two ends. CDR3 residues: CASSTAGNLNGYTF. CDR3 DNA sequence: TGTGCCAGCAGTACTGCAGGTAACCTCAATGGCTACACCTTC.

This clonotype was seen a handful of times. This chain links TRBV2 with TRBJ1-4; TRBD1 agrees at 9 bases. Trimming cost V 1 base and J 8 bases; bases outside gene matches: 11. From germline, CDR1 is SNHLY and CDR2 FYNNEI. This CDR3 has 17 residues. The CDR3 protein is CASSEVLQGAGNEKLFF. In nucleotides, the CDR3 is TGTGCCAGCAGTGAAGTCCTACAGGGGGCCGGAAACGAAAAACTGTTTTTT.

This clonotype was counted only a few times. V and J are TRBV4-1 and TRBJ1-2, with a tentative D call TRBD1 (6 bases). The CDR3 has 14 amino acids. With 4 bases removed from V and 2 bases from J, the gap between germline ends came to 11 bases. The germline V gene encodes CDR1 MGHRA and CDR2 YSYEKL. The CDR3 DNA is TGCGCCAGCAGCCTGCCGGGACAAAACTATGGCTACACCTTC. Amino acids: CASSLPGQNYGYTF.

This CDR3 is CASSRDLTEAFF. In nucleotides, the CDR3 is TGTGCCAGCAGTAGGGATCTCACTGAAGCTTTCTTT. The genes are TRBV27 and TRBJ1-1; D unresolved. The V end lost 5 bases, the J end lost 4 bases, and 8 bases lay between the germline ends. Germline V lookup: CDR1 MNHEY, CDR2 SMNVEV (reference sequence). This CDR3 spans 12 amino acids.

The sample holds a few counts of this clonotype. This sequence joins TRBV29-1 and TRBJ1-1; TRBD1 matches at 7 bases. Trimming at V came to 7 bases and at J to 8 bases, leaving 10 bases not matched to a gene. This CDR3 has 12 residues. Germline loops: CDR1 SQVTM, CDR2 ANQGSEA. The CDR3 loop reads CSARGTELEAFF. Written as DNA, the CDR3 is TGCAGCGCGCGTGGGACAGAACTCGAAGCTTTCTTT.

This clonotype was seen a few times. The rearrangement joins TRBV9 to TRBJ1-4; D unclear. V was shortened by 4 bases and J by 4 bases, with 5 bases between the two germline ends. The CDR3 length is 12 residues. CDR1 and CDR2 (germline): SGDLS, YYNGEE. The CDR3 DNA is TGTGCCAGCAGCTCCCATAATGAAAAACTGTTTTTT. Its translation is CASSSHNEKLFF.

As concerns this clonotype: Its ends do not fully match the called genes, so a read error is possible. The chain recombines TRBV5-1 with TRBJ1-1, with D uncertain. The CDR3 loop spans 14 amino acids. Germline lookup yields CDR1 SGHRS and CDR2 YFSETQ. CDR3 DNA sequence: TGCGCCAGCAGCCTGAGTACCACGAACACTGAAACTTTCTTT. Its translation: CASSLSTTNTETFF.

This clonotype showed up just a few times. The chain links TRBV29-1 to TRBJ2-3, with TRBD2 matching over 8 bases. Germline-derived CDR1 and CDR2 are SQVTM and ANQGSEA. The CDR3 contains 12 residues. CDR3 loop: CSSAGGTDTQYF. The CDR3 DNA reads as TGCAGTTCGGCGGGAGGAACAGATACGCAGTATTTT.

The chain recombines TRBV2 with TRBJ2-1; TRBD2 agrees at 11 bases. Germline CDR1 reads SNHLY; CDR2 reads FYNNEI. The CDR3 is 16 residues long. The junction had 6 bases not matched to a gene; V was cut back by 0 bases and J by 8 bases. DNA of the CDR3: TGTGCCAGCAGTGAAGCGCCTAGCGGGAGGTGGTATGAGCAGTTCTTC. This codes for CASSEAPSGRWYEQFF.

This clonotype was counted many times. The V call is TRBV12-3 or TRBV12-4, the J call TRBJ2-3; 7 bases map to TRBD1. The CDR3 runs to 14 residues. Trimming at V came to 2 bases and at J to 5 bases, leaving 4 bases not matched to a gene. DNA of the CDR3: TGTGCCAGCAGTTTATCACAGGGGATAGATACGCAGTATTTT. Its protein product is CASSLSQGIDTQYF.

This clonotype was detected many times. This chain connects TRBV29-1 to TRBJ2-5; tentatively, D is TRBD1 (6 bases). V lost 4 bases, J lost 7 bases, and 16 bases lay in between. CDR1 SQVTM and CDR2 ANQGSEA come from the germline V gene. The CDR3 spans 13 residues. CDR3 nucleotides: TGCAGCGTTGGGGAAGGGGGTAGGGGGACCCAGTACTTC. This codes for CSVGEGGRGTQYF.

In its sample, this clonotype was seen a few times. V is TRBV6-5 and J is TRBJ1-1; TRBD1 matches at 10 bases. The CDR3 runs 17 residues. The trim removed 5 bases at V and 2 bases at J, leaving 11 bases unmatched. The V gene's germline CDR1 is MNHEY and CDR2 SVGAGI. As DNA, the CDR3 is TGTGCCAGCAGTCCCTACCCCGGGACAGGGGCAAACACTGAAGCTTTCTTT. As protein: CASSPYPGTGANTEAFF.

This clonotype showed up many times. CDR3 sequence (DNA): TGTGCCAGCAGCCCTAACTACAATGAGCAGTTCTTC. It codes for CASSPNYNEQFF. The chain carries TRBV12-3 or TRBV12-4 and TRBJ2-1; D call uncertain. V shed 6 bases and J shed 3 bases, with 6 bases lying between them. The CDR3 totals 12 residues.

The chain links TRBV28 to TRBJ2-1, with 10 positions matching TRBD2. The germline V gene has CDR1 MDHEN and CDR2 SYDVKM. Trimming removed 6 bases from V and 0 bases from J; junction bases left unmatched: 5. The CDR3 is 16 residues long. The CDR3 coding sequence is TGTGCCAGCAGGTTACTAGCGGGGTACTCCTACAATGAGCAGTTCTTC. Its translation: CASRLLAGYSYNEQFF.

The V and J genes are TRBV28 and TRBJ1-2; TRBD1 aligns across 9 bases. V shed 7 bases, J shed 8 bases, and the junction held 14 bases outside the gene matches. Germline V gene data show CDR1 as MDHEN and CDR2 as SYDVKM. This CDR3 comprises 15 residues. The CDR3 loop is CASTDPGQGIVGYTF. The CDR3 bases are TGTGCCAGCACCGATCCAGGACAGGGGATAGTCGGCTACACCTTC.

To note about this clonotype: No conserved phenylalanine or tryptophan is present at the end of the CDR3, so a read error is the likely explanation. The chain has TRBV7-2 and TRBJ2-1, with 11 positions matching TRBD2. CDR1 and CDR2 (germline): SGHTA, FQGNSA. J gave up 8 bases and V 4 bases, and 10 bases lay outside the gene matches. The CDR3 is 16 residues long. CDR3 DNA: TGTGCCAGCAGCTGGATGCTAGCGGGAGGAAGTGATGAGCAGTTCCTC. Translating it yields CASSWMLAGGSDEQFL.

This clonotype has only a few counts. CDR3 sequence (DNA): TGTGCCAGCAGCCCTGACACCCTCACCGGGGAGCTGTTTTTT. Its translation is CASSPDTLTGELFF. The chain uses TRBV3-1 and TRBJ2-2; D is undetermined. Germline assignment: CDR1 LGHDT and CDR2 YNNKEL (reference sequence). With 4 bases removed from V and 4 bases from J, the gap between germline ends came to 10 bases. This CDR3 has 14 amino acids.

This clonotype showed up just once. The chain uses TRBV12-3 or TRBV12-4 and TRBJ2-7, with 9 bases lining up with TRBD2. The junction had 8 bases not matched to a gene; V was cut back by 3 bases and J by 5 bases. The length of the CDR3 is 15 residues. The CDR3 region has the DNA TGTGCCAGCAGTTTTAGCGGGAGTTGTAACGACGAGCAGTACTTC. Translating gives CASSFSGSCNDEQYF.

This clonotype was counted ten times or more. CDR3: CASRRSTEKLFF. The CDR3, as DNA: TGTGCCAGCAGGAGGAGTACTGAAAAACTGTTTTTT. This chain links TRBV27 with TRBJ1-4; no clear D. The CDR3 spans 12 residues. Per the germline V gene, CDR1 is MNHEY and CDR2 is SMNVEV (reference sequence). V was cut by 6 bases and J by 7 bases, with 9 bases left in between.

This clonotype has a count of ten or more. The CDR3, as DNA: TGTGCCAGCAGCAGGGTAGGAGGGAATCAGCCCCAGCATTTT. It yields the protein CASSRVGGNQPQHF. The chain has TRBV27 and TRBJ1-5; D is perhaps TRBD1 (5 bases). This CDR3 spans 14 amino acids. Germline V lookup: CDR1 MNHEY, CDR2 SMNVEV (reference sequence). Trimming removed 6 bases at V and 4 bases at J, with 13 bases between.

J is TRBJ1-5 and V is TRBV12-3 or TRBV12-4; no reliable D call. Trimming cost V 7 bases and J 6 bases, with 13 bases left between them. The CDR3 sequence is 13 residues long. CDR3 nucleotide sequence: TGTGCCAGCACCCTTAATAGGGTTCAGCCCCAGCATTTT. This sequence encodes CASTLNRVQPQHF.

Ten or more counts support this clonotype. The CDR3 loop is CASSLDGDLHNQPQHF. DNA of the CDR3: TGCGCCAGCAGCTTGGATGGGGACCTACACAATCAGCCCCAGCATTTT. The genes are TRBV5-1 and TRBJ1-5, with D tentatively TRBD1 (5 bases). The ends were cut back, 0 bases at V and 3 bases at J, with 13 bases in the middle. The CDR3 is 16 residues long. Germline loops: CDR1 SGHRS, CDR2 YFSETQ.

This clonotype has ten or more counts. DNA of the CDR3: TGCAGCGCCGCTACCCGGGACAGTTACAATGAGCAGTTCTTC. It is translated as CSAATRDSYNEQFF. The V gene is TRBV29-1, the J gene TRBJ2-1; 7 bases match TRBD1. In germline, CDR1 is SQVTM, CDR2 ANQGSEA. V lost 7 bases, J lost 4 bases, and 10 bases stayed unmatched. The CDR3 sequence is 14 residues long.

This chain links TRBV29-1 with TRBJ2-3; D ambiguous. The germline gives CDR1 SQVTM, CDR2 ANQGSEA. Trimming removed 7 bases at V and 5 bases at J, with 10 bases between. CDR3 length: 11 amino acids. CDR3 region: CSGLKGDTQYF. In DNA, the CDR3 is TGCAGCGGGCTAAAGGGAGATACGCAGTATTTT.

This clonotype appeared many times. The chain combines TRBV29-1 with TRBJ1-4; D might be TRBD1 (5 bases). Trimming left V 4 bases short and J 8 bases short, with 11 bases between. The CDR3 sequence is 12 residues long. Per the germline V gene, CDR1 is SQVTM and CDR2 is ANQGSEA. This CDR3 reads CSVGGVEEKLFF. The CDR3 DNA reads TGCAGCGTTGGAGGGGTGGAGGAAAAACTGTTTTTT.

This clonotype was detected many times. V usage is TRBV9 and J usage is TRBJ1-2, with D perhaps TRBD1 (6 bases). V was trimmed by 0 bases and J by 0 bases, leaving 9 bases between them. This CDR3 has 15 residues. The germline gives CDR1 SGDLS, CDR2 YYNGEE. The CDR3 nucleotides read TGTGCCAGCAGCGTAGGGGGGGCAGCTAACTATGGCTACACCTTC. It codes for CASSVGGAANYGYTF.

This clonotype was seen at least ten times. This chain joins TRBV7-9 and TRBJ1-1; maybe TRBD1 (6 bases). The CDR3 is 12 residues long. Germline CDR1 SEHNR, CDR2 FQNEAQ (reference sequence). V was pared by 6 bases and J by 9 bases, with 14 bases between. The DNA for the CDR3 is TGTGCCAGCAGTCCTGTGACAGGCAAAGCTTTCTTT. As protein: CASSPVTGKAFF.

This rearrangement joins TRBV20-1 to TRBJ2-7; TRBD2 agrees at 12 bases. After removal of 5 bases from V and 3 bases from J, the junction contained 5 bases not matched to a gene. Germline CDR1 is DFQATT and CDR2 is SNEGSKA (reference sequence). This CDR3 spans 14 amino acids. The CDR3 DNA sequence: TGCAGTGCTGATCTAGCGGGAGGGCGCTACGAGCAGTACTTC. Its protein is CSADLAGGRYEQYF.